These 23 T cell receptor beta chains came from one sample sequenced in a study of tumor and adjacent non-tumor tissue in lung cancer. This sample's RNA came from whole unsorted tissue. This non-tumor lung sample came from over 3 cm beyond the tumor edge. TCRbeta libraries were built with three rounds of nested PCR, modified from ARM-PCR. One entry per CDR3 protein results from TCRdb running MiXCR on the multiplex PCR reads. The sample has 50,000 or so distinct CDR3 sequences, 74% seen once; the top ten hold 20% to 25%. Sequences were obtained from distant non-tumor lung tissue. The receptors shown here come from an older woman with non-small cell lung cancer.

Regarding this clonotype: At one end, the junction sequence differs from germline, possibly due to a read error. The chain is built from TRBV4-2 and TRBJ2-7, with 9 bases matching TRBD2. This CDR3 region has 15 residues. CDR1 and CDR2 (germline): LGHNA, YNFKEQ. Written as DNA, the CDR3 is TGTGCCAGCAGCCCCGCGGCTAGCGGGGCCTACGAGCAGTGTTTC. This encodes CASSPAASGAYEQCF.

Remarks on this clonotype: A junction end diverges from the germline sequence, so it may reflect a read error. CDR3 protein: CVSSSLGLYKQYF. The DNA for the CDR3 is TGCGTCAGCAGTTCCCTCGGGCTATACAAGCAGTACTTC. This chain uses TRBV11-2 with TRBJ2-7; D gene unclear. Per germline, CDR1 SGHAT and CDR2 FQNNGV. The CDR3 is 13 amino acids.

On this clonotype itself: The missing conserved phenylalanine or tryptophan at the end of this CDR3 makes a read error likely. No DNA is shown, since the ends of the CDR3 on it are uncertain; the CDR3 is the one TCRdb lists. The gene calls are TRBV6-2 or TRBV6-3 and TRBJ2-4; TRBD1 is the table's D call and was not checked against the DNA. Both ends counted, the CDR3 spans 13 residues. Germline CDR1 and CDR2: MNHEY and SVGEGT. This CDR3 reads CVSSHDVQNIRYS.

The V call is TRBV6-2 or TRBV6-3, the J call TRBJ1-5, with D uncertain. Trimming left V 9 bases short and J 1 base short, with 16 bases between. The CDR3 contains 15 residues. CDR1 and CDR2 (germline): MNHEY, SVGEGT. The DNA for the CDR3 is TGTGCCAGGAGTCCCCATGCGAGGAGCAATCAGCCCCAGCATTTT. Amino acid sequence: CARSPHARSNQPQHF.

This chain connects TRBV11-2 to TRBJ2-3; possible D gene TRBD2, 5 bases. Between the trimmed V and J ends, which lost 9 bases and 2 bases, there was a span of 18 bases. Germline V lookup: CDR1 SGHAT, CDR2 FQNNGV. The CDR3 totals 15 residues. CDR3 region: CASSATGMVTDTQYF. DNA of the CDR3: TGTGCCAGTAGCGCCACCGGGATGGTCACAGATACGCAGTATTTT.

With regard to this clonotype: An end of the junction does not agree with germline; a read error may underlie this. The chain employs TRBV10-1 and TRBJ2-5; no definite D call. The CDR3 length is 13 residues. Germline CDR1 is WNHNN and CDR2 is SYGVQD (reference sequence). The CDR3 DNA reads as TGCGCCAGCAGCATACAGCTCCAAGAGACCCAATACTTC. Its translation is CASSIQLQETQYF.

The chain combines TRBV28 with TRBJ1-2, with D unresolved. The germline V gene has CDR1 MDHEN and CDR2 SYDVKM. V dropped 7 bases and J dropped 4 bases, with 28 bases sitting between them. The CDR3 has 18 amino acids. For the CDR3, the DNA is TGTGCCAGCACCCCTCCCTTTGCGGTTTTTAGCCCGGGCTATGGCTACACCTTC. Its protein product is CASTPPFAVFSPGYGYTF.

A word on this clonotype: Possible read error: a much larger clone is one base away. The genes are TRBV20-1 and TRBJ1-6; D perhaps matches TRBD1 (6 bases). Germline V CDR1 and CDR2: DFQATT, SNEGSKA (reference sequence). V shed 1 base and J shed 8 bases, with 24 bases lying between them. There are 18 residues in the CDR3. The CDR3 nucleotides read TGCAGTGCTAGAGGCTTTACCACCGGGACACAATATGATTCACCCCTCCACTTT. This sequence encodes CSARGFTTGTQYDSPLHF.

In its sample, this clonotype was seen many times. This sequence joins TRBV7-9 and TRBJ1-5; 9 bases align to TRBD1. Looked up from germline, CDR1 is SEHNR and CDR2 is FQNEAQ (reference sequence). After removal of 5 bases from V and 2 bases from J, the junction contained 1 base not matched to a gene. This CDR3 comprises 14 residues. As DNA, the CDR3 is TGTGCCAGCAGCCGACAGGGGGGCAATCAGCCCCAGCATTTT. This gives the protein CASSRQGGNQPQHF.

This rearrangement joins TRBV11-2 to TRBJ1-1; a possible D gene is TRBD1 (5 bases). This CDR3 spans 11 amino acids. The germline gives CDR1 SGHAT, CDR2 FQNNGV. This CDR3 is CVSSFPGEAFF. The CDR3 coding sequence is TGTGTTAGCAGCTTTCCAGGGGAAGCTTTCTTT.

As for this clonotype: The germline gene is not matched at one end of the junction; a read error may be the cause. The chain has TRBV11-2 and TRBJ1-4; TRBD1 matches at 12 bases. There are 17 residues in the CDR3. The germline V gene encodes CDR1 SGHAT and CDR2 FQNNGV. The CDR3 region has the DNA TGTGCCAACAGCTTAGTGGGACAGGGGGCCCGCGATGAAAAACTGTTTTTT. It specifies CANSLVGQGARDEKLFF.

There are a few counts of this clonotype. The chain couples TRBV7-3 to TRBJ2-3; 9 bases line up with TRBD2. Germline lookup yields CDR1 SGHTA and CDR2 FQGTGA. The CDR3 length is 16 residues. V shed 4 bases and J 0 bases; nucleotides not matched to a gene: 5. CDR3 residues: CASSSPGLASTDTQYF. For the CDR3, the DNA is TGTGCCAGCAGCTCTCCGGGACTAGCTAGCACAGATACGCAGTATTTT.

The chain is built from TRBV4-3 and TRBJ1-4, with D possibly matching TRBD1 (6 bases). Germline V CDR1 and CDR2: LGHNA, YSLEER. This CDR3 is built from 14 residues. V lost 1 base, J lost 17 bases, and 20 bases lay in between. This chain's CDR3 is CASSQGLGGAELFF. CDR3 bases: TGCGCCAGCAGCCAAGGATTGGGGGGCGCAGAGCTCTTTTTT.

Note on this clonotype: No conserved phenylalanine or tryptophan is present at the end of the CDR3, so a read error is the likely explanation. The chain has TRBV5-1 and TRBJ2-3; 11 nucleotides agree with TRBD1. V shed 7 bases and J 6 bases; nucleotides not matched to a gene: 16. This CDR3 region has 17 residues. Germline assignment: CDR1 SGHRS and CDR2 YFSETQ. The CDR3 DNA sequence: TGCGCCAGCGGTTTGGCTCCCGGGACAGGGGGGGCGGATACGCAGTATTCT. Residues: CASGLAPGTGGADTQYS.

The chain couples TRBV25-1 to TRBJ2-5; no clear D gene. Germline CDR1 and CDR2: MGHDK and SYGVNS. The CDR3 is 12 amino acids. V lost 10 bases to trimming and J lost 5 bases, with 14 bases between them. CDR3 sequence: CANLIIGETQYF. The CDR3 region has the DNA TGTGCCAATTTAATCATTGGGGAGACCCAGTACTTC.

A note on this clonotype: A read error may account for a junction end that differs from germline. The chain recombines TRBV20-1 with TRBJ2-7; D is possibly TRBD2 (5 bases). This CDR3 region has 15 residues. CDR1 is DFQATT and CDR2 is SNEGSKA in the germline V gene (reference sequence). The CDR3 spells CSAGRTGNEKYEQYF. The CDR3 DNA sequence: TGCAGTGCTGGCCGTACGGGGAACGAAAAATACGAACAGTACTTC.

The sample holds a few counts of this clonotype. As the CDR3 is not closed by the conserved phenylalanine or tryptophan, this likely results from a read error. The rearrangement links TRBV6-1 to TRBJ2-1; D uncertain. The ends were cut back, 2 bases at V and 13 bases at J, with 9 bases in the middle. Germline CDR1 reads MNHNS; CDR2 reads SASEGT. CDR3 length equals 11 residues. Here the CDR3 reads CASSEISGQFL. Written as DNA, the CDR3 is TGTGCCAGCAGTGAAATCAGTGGTCAGTTCTTA.

The chain couples TRBV29-1 to TRBJ1-5; D not resolved. The CDR3 loop spans 12 amino acids. Germline V CDR1 and CDR2: SQVTM, ANQGSEA. Trimming cost V 8 bases and J 2 bases, with 10 bases left between them. The CDR3 spells CSLRDGNQPQHF. Written as DNA, the CDR3 is TGCAGCTTACGGGATGGCAATCAGCCCCAGCATTTT.

V gene TRBV6-5 combines with J gene TRBJ2-3; a possible D gene is TRBD2 (5 bases). The germline V and J ends were trimmed by 10 bases and 2 bases, with 22 bases remaining between them. The CDR3 is made up of 16 amino acids. The germline gives CDR1 MNHEY, CDR2 SVGAGI. The CDR3 loop is CANSQGSSRYTDTQYF. CDR3 coding DNA: TGTGCCAACAGCCAAGGGTCTAGCCGTTACACAGATACGCAGTATTTT.

Turning to this clonotype: This CDR3 is missing its conserved last phenylalanine or tryptophan, likely due to a read error. CDR3 DNA sequence: TGTGCCAGCAGTCAGACAGGGGGTCAAAAGGCCCAGTACTCC. This gives the protein CASSQTGGQKAQYS. The J gene is TRBJ2-5, the V gene TRBV6-5; 9 positions match TRBD1. CDR1 is MNHEY and CDR2 is SVGAGI in the germline V gene. The ends lost 5 bases at V and 9 bases at J; junction bases unmatched: 10. The CDR3 loop spans 14 amino acids.

As regards this clonotype: At one boundary the junction diverges from the germline segment, which might be a read error. The chain recombines TRBV29-1 with TRBJ1-4, with 8 positions matching TRBD1. In germline, CDR1 is SQVTM, CDR2 ANQGSEA. The CDR3 totals 14 residues. The chain's CDR3 is CSHRAGQGDEQLLF. CDR3 DNA sequence: TGCAGCCACAGAGCAGGACAGGGCGATGAACAACTGCTTTTT. The variable domain in full, with the rest retrieved from reference TRBV29-1 and TRBJ1-4, is SAVISQKPSRDICQRGTSLTIQCQVDSQVTMMFWYRQQPGQSLTLIATANQGSEATYESGFVIDKFPISRPNLTFSTLTVSNMSPEDSSIYLCSHRAGQGDEQLLFGSGTQLSVL.

Notes on this clonotype: Since a much larger clone is just one base distant, this may be a read error. The rearrangement links TRBV20-1 to TRBJ2-7; 7 nucleotides agree with TRBD2. Germline trimming cut 2 bases from V and 4 bases from J; bases unmatched to any gene: 11. The CDR3 totals 15 residues. Germline values: CDR1 DFQATT, CDR2 SNEGSKA (reference sequence). CDR3 sequence: CSARPDWTSIYEQYF. The DNA of the CDR3 is TGCAGTGCTAGACCTGACTGGACTAGTATTTACGAGCAGTACTTC.

Notes on this clonotype: At one boundary the junction diverges from the germline segment, which might be a read error. The chain is built from TRBV4-3 and TRBJ1-5; 9 bases agree with TRBD1. CDR3 length: 15 amino acids. Germline CDR1 LGHNA, CDR2 YSLEER. The CDR3 sequence is CASSPAMTGGQPQHF. The CDR3 DNA follows: TGCGCCAGCAGCCCCGCGATGACAGGGGGGCAGCCTCAGCATTTT.